This T cell receptor beta chain was observed in a study of read filtering for tumor transcriptome and immune sequencing. The overall study: Mean patient age was approximately 66 years, range about 47 to 90; roughly 18 male, more than 11 female. Whole-study findings and limits: In IR-seq, single-read clonotypes were roughly 82% of clonotypes but approximately 3.5% of reads. Sorted CD138-negative bone marrow cells were not purified T cells. IR-seq captured clonotypes deeper and more reliably than RNA-seq.

This clonotype was picked up many times. Its antigen is not identified. Molecular barcoded adaptors covering alpha/delta and beta/gamma chains were used on 400 to 450 ng RNA. Via MiXCR, TCRdb re-called the reads, giving one row per CDR3 protein. The sample consists of some 40,000 distinct CDR3 sequences, approximately 10% of them appearing once. The sequence derives from a donor at least 40 years old with multiple myeloma. Source material: a population of CD138-negative cells sorted from bone marrow.

The CDR3 DNA sequence: TGTGCCAACCGGGACAGGGGACAAAAAGAGACCCAGTACTTC. This gives the protein CANRDRGQKETQYF. The chain links TRBV7-9 to TRBJ2-5; 10 nucleotides match TRBD1. Losses at the gene ends were 10 bases for V and 3 bases for J; bases not matched to a gene: 8. The CDR3 has 14 amino acids. Germline V lookup: CDR1 SEHNR, CDR2 FQNEAQ (reference sequence). Drawing the rest from reference TRBV7-9 and TRBJ2-5, the complete variable domain is DTGVSQNPRHKITKRGQNVTFRCDPISEHNRLYWYRQTLGQGPEFLTYFQNEAQLEKSRLLSDRFSAERPKGSFSTLEIQRTEQGDSAMYLCANRDRGQKETQYFGPGTRLLVL.